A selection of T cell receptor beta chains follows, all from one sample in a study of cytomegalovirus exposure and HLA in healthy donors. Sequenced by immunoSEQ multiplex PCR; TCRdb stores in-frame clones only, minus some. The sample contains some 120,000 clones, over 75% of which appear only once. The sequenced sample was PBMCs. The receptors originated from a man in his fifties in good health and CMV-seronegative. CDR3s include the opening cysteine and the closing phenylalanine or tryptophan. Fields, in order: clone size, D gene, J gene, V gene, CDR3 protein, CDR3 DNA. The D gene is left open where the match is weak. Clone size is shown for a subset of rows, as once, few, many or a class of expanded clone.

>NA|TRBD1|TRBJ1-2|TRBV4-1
CASSQGQGRVAYGYTF
TGCGCCAGCAGCCAAGGACAGGGGCGCGTTGCCTATGGCTACACCTTC
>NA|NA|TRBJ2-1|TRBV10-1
CASSEFPRGAHNEQFF
TGCGCCAGCAGTGAGTTCCCCCGGGGGGCCCACAATGAGCAGTTCTTC
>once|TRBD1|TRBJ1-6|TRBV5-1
CASSLSGQGIWNSPLHF
TGCGCCAGCAGCTTGTCGGGACAGGGAATTTGGAATTCACCCCTCCACTTT
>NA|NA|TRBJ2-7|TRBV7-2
CASSLAGGPYEQYF
TGTGCCAGCAGCTTAGCGGGAGGTCCCTACGAGCAGTACTTC
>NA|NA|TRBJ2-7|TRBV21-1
CASSPPGVFSYEQYF
TGTGCCAGCAGCCCCCCCGGGGTTTTCTCCTACGAGCAGTACTTC
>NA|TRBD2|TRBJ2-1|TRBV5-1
CASSRLAGGLDGQFF
TGCGCCAGCAGCCGACTAGCGGGAGGGCTCGATGGGCAGTTCTTC
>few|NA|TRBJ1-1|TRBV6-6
CASAPGVLNTEAFF
TGTGCCAGCGCCCCGGGGGTCCTGAACACTGAAGCTTTCTTT
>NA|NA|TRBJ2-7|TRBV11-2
CASSFQGSASGEQYF
TGTGCCAGCAGCTTCCAGGGTTCTGCTTCCGGCGAGCAGTACTTC
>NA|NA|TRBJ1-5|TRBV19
CASSQDNQPQHF
TGTGCCAGTAGTCAGGACAATCAGCCCCAGCATTTT
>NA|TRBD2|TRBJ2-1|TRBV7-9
CASSLGTSGYNEQFF
TGTGCCAGCAGCTTAGGGACTAGCGGTTACAATGAGCAGTTCTTC
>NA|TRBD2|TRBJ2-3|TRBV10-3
CAISAKLAGDTQYF
TGTGCCATATCCGCGAAACTAGCGGGAGATACGCAGTATTTT
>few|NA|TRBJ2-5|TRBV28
CASSRRTYQETQYF
TGTGCCAGCAGTCGAAGGACATACCAAGAGACCCAGTACTTC
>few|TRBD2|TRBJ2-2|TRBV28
CASSYTMPLLSGRYEINTGELFF
TGTGCCAGCAGTTACACCATGCCACTACTTAGCGGGAGGTACGAGATTAACACCGGGGAGCTGTTTTTT
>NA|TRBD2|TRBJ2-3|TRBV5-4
CASSPPGGAASGRADTQYF
TGTGCCAGCAGCCCCCCCGGGGGCGCGGCTAGCGGGAGGGCAGATACGCAGTATTTT
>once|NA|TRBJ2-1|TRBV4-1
CASSPLGVQTGDEQFF
TGCGCCAGCAGCCCATTGGGAGTTCAGACGGGCGATGAGCAGTTCTTC
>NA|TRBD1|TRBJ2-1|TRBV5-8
CASSPRQGAGDSYNEQFF
TGTGCCAGCAGCCCTAGACAGGGGGCGGGAGACTCCTACAATGAGCAGTTCTTC
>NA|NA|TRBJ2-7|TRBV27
CASSLGRGNEQYF
TGTGCCAGCAGTTTAGGCAGGGGTAACGAGCAGTACTTC
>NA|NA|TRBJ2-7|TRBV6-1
CASTWRTSTEQYF
TGTGCCAGCACCTGGCGGACATCAACCGAGCAGTACTTC
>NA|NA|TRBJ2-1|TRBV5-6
CASSLGQRGNEQFF
TGTGCCAGCAGCTTGGGGCAGCGAGGCAATGAGCAGTTCTTC
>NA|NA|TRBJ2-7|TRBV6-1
CASSEQGGEQYF
TGTGCCAGCAGTGAACAGGGAGGCGAGCAGTACTTC
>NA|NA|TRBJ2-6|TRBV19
CATSPPAPGVKDSGANVLTF
TGTGCCACCTCACCACCAGCTCCGGGAGTAAAAGACTCTGGGGCCAACGTCCTGACTTTC
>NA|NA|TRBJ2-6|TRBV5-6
CASSWGRSGGANVLTF
TGTGCCAGCAGCTGGGGGCGGAGTGGCGGGGCCAACGTCCTGACTTTC
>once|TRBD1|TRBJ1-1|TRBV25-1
CASSSDRGYSFGIEAFF
TGTGCCAGCAGTAGTGACAGGGGCTATTCCTTCGGGATAGAAGCTTTCTTT
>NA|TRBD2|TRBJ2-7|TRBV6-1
CASSEELAGIRYF
TGTGCCAGCAGTGAAGAACTAGCGGGAATTCGGTACTTC
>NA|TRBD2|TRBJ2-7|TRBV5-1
CASSLVLAGASYEQYF
TGCGCCAGCAGCTTAGTACTAGCGGGAGCCTCATACGAGCAGTACTTC
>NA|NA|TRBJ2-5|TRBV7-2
CASSLSAAQETQYF
TGTGCCAGCAGCTTATCGGCGGCTCAAGAGACCCAGTACTTC
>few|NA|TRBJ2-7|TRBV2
CASRPQTYEQYF
TGTGCCAGCAGACCCCAGACTTACGAGCAGTACTTC
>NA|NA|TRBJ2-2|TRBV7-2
CASSLVMARRGELFF
TGTGCCAGCAGCTTAGTCATGGCCCGGCGGGGGGAGCTGTTTTTT
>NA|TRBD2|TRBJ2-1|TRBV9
CASSVDSGNYNEQFF
TGTGCCAGCAGCGTGGATAGCGGGAATTACAATGAGCAGTTCTTC
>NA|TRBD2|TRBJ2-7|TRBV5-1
CASSWEGNEQYF
TGCGCCAGCAGCTGGGAGGGGAACGAGCAGTACTTC
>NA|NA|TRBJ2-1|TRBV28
CASTKRGTDNEQFF
TGTGCCAGCACCAAAAGGGGGACGGACAATGAGCAGTTCTTC
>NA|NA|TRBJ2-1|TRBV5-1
CASSRGDRRNEQFF
TGCGCCAGCAGCCGCGGAGACAGGCGGAATGAGCAGTTCTTC
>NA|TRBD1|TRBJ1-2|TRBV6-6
CASSLGTGGSGYTF
TGTGCCAGCAGCCTCGGGACAGGGGGCAGTGGCTACACCTTC
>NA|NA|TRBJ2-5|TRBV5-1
CASSLGLVAQETQYF
TGCGCCAGCAGCTTGGGACTAGTCGCGCAAGAGACCCAGTACTTC
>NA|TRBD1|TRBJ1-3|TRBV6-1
CASSSPGQVGNTIYF
TGTGCCAGCAGTAGTCCGGGACAGGTTGGAAACACCATATATTTT
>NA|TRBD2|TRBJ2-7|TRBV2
CASSEAGLAGSYEQYF
TGTGCCAGCAGTGAGGCTGGACTAGCGGGCTCCTACGAGCAGTACTTC
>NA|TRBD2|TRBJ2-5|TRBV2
CASSLAGVETQYF
TGTGCCAGCAGTTTAGCGGGAGTAGAGACCCAGTACTTC
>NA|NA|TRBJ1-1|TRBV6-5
CASSPHQGGNTEAFF
TGTGCCAGCAGCCCTCATCAGGGCGGAAACACTGAAGCTTTCTTT
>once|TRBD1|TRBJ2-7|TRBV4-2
CASSQEKQGYEQYF
TGTGCCAGCAGCCAAGAGAAACAGGGGTACGAGCAGTACTTC
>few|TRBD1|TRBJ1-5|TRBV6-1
CASRIDRGGNQPQHF
TGTGCCAGCAGGATTGACAGGGGAGGGAATCAGCCCCAGCATTTT
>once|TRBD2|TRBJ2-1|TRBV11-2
CASIQGLGSLPSYNEQFF
TGTGCCAGCATACAGGGACTAGGCAGCCTCCCATCCTACAATGAGCAGTTCTTC
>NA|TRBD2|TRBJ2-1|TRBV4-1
CASSSRDYYNEQFF
TGCGCCAGCAGCTCCCGGGACTACTACAATGAGCAGTTCTTC
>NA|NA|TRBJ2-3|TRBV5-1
CASSVAGYTDTQYF
TGCGCCAGCAGCGTAGCCGGGTACACAGATACGCAGTATTTT
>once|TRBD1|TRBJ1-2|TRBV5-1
CASSEGQGHYGYTF
TGCGCCAGCAGCGAAGGACAGGGACACTATGGCTACACCTTC
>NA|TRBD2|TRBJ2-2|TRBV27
CASRRRTSTVNTGELFF
TGTGCCAGCAGACGTCGGACTAGTACGGTAAACACCGGGGAGCTGTTTTTT
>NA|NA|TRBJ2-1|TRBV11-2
CASSLGPQQFF
TGTGCCAGCAGCTTAGGGCCCCAGCAGTTCTTC
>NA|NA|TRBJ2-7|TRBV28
CASGLAQSYEQYF
TGTGCCAGCGGGCTAGCGCAGTCCTACGAGCAGTACTTC
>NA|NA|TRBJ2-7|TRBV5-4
CASSLGGRDYEQYF
TGTGCCAGCAGCTTGGGGGGCAGGGATTACGAGCAGTACTTC
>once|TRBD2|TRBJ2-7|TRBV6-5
CASSPAGVSDEQYF
TGTGCCAGCAGTCCAGCGGGAGTGAGCGACGAGCAGTACTTC
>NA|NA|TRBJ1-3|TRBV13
CASSLQGGYSGNTIYF
TGTGCCAGCAGCTTACAGGGAGGGTACTCTGGAAACACCATATATTTT
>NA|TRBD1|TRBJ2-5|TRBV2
CARPGTEGETQYF
TGTGCCAGACCGGGGACAGAAGGAGAGACCCAGTACTTC
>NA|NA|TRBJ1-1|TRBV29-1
CSVGNTEAFF
TGCAGCGTCGGTAACACTGAAGCTTTCTTT
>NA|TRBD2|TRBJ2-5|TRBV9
CASSVGTSGKQTQYF
TGTGCCAGCAGCGTTGGGACTAGCGGGAAACAGACCCAGTACTTC
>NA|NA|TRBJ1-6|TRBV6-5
CASRIGDSPLHF
TGTGCCAGCAGGATCGGGGATTCACCCCTCCACTTT
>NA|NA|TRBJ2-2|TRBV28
CASSRRGRGTGELFF
TGTGCCAGTTCGCGGCGGGGGCGAGGCACCGGGGAGCTGTTTTTT
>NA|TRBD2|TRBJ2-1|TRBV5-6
CASSFRTSGSSYNEQFF
TGTGCCAGCAGCTTTCGGACTAGCGGGAGTTCCTACAATGAGCAGTTCTTC
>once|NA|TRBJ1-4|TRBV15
CATSRGGGSNEKLFF
TGTGCCACCAGCAGAGGCGGGGGGTCTAATGAAAAACTGTTTTTT
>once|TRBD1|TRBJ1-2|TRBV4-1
CASSQSQGATYGYTF
TGCGCCAGCAGCCAAAGTCAGGGGGCTACCTATGGCTACACCTTC
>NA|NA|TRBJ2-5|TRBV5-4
CASSSKGGGGETQYF
TGTGCCAGCAGCTCGAAAGGTGGGGGAGGAGAGACCCAGTACTTC